This TCR beta chain was sequenced for a study of T-cell reconstitution after alpha-beta-depleted transplantation in children. Preparation of the TCRbeta library used unique molecular identifiers. TCRdb redid the calling of the PCR reads with MiXCR, one entry per CDR3 protein. In the table there are approximately 100,000 distinct CDR3 sequences, over 9% of which are singletons. This clonotype was found many times. V was pared by 0 bases and J by 8 bases, with 10 bases between. Germline V lookup: CDR1 SGHRS, CDR2 YFSETQ. There are 13 residues in the CDR3. The V and J genes are TRBV5-1 and TRBJ2-3; D ambiguous. This TCR was sampled from a human donor who donated a stem cell graft to a child with inherited bone marrow failure. Here the sequenced sample was PBMCs from the stem cell graft donor, taken from the stem cell graft. The chain's CDR3 is CASSLEFNPTQYF. As DNA, the CDR3 is TGCGCCAGCAGCTTGGAGTTCAACCCTACGCAGTATTTT.